The rows below give T cell receptor beta chains drawn from one sample of a study of regulatory T cells in long-lasting Graves disease. MiXCR, run by TCRdb on the multiplex PCR reads, gives a single entry per CDR3 protein. The profile shows about 430,000 distinct CDR3 sequences, roughly a fifth of them singletons. Here the sequenced sample was peripheral blood mononuclear cells (PBMCs), taken when the disease was refractory, from a patient treated with antithyroid drugs. These receptors were obtained from a female donor with Graves disease. Both conserved end residues are part of each CDR3. A D gene is named only where the DNA matches it firmly. Not every row has a clone size; where given, it reads once, few, many or a size class.

J: TRBJ2-7; D: .; size: .; V: TRBV29-1; DNA: TGCAGCGTTCTTCGGGGGAGCGGCTACGAGCAGTACTTC; CDR3: CSVLRGSGYEQYF
J: TRBJ2-3; D: .; size: .; V: TRBV2; DNA: TGTGCCAGCAGTGAAGACGTCGGGAGCATTGGAGATACGCAGTATTTT; CDR3: CASSEDVGSIGDTQYF
J: TRBJ2-7; D: TRBD2; size: .; V: TRBV20-1; DNA: TGCAGTGCTAGAGTGGGACTAGCGGTACGCTACGAGCAGTACTTC; CDR3: CSARVGLAVRYEQYF
J: TRBJ2-5; D: TRBD2; size: many; V: TRBV28; DNA: TGTGCCAGCAGCCCTCTAGCGGGGTCGGAGACCCAGTACTTC; CDR3: CASSPLAGSETQYF
J: TRBJ2-7; D: TRBD2; size: many; V: TRBV12-3/TRBV12-4; DNA: TGTGCCAGCAGTTTGGGACTAGCGGAGGGCTACGAGCAGTACTTC; CDR3: CASSLGLAEGYEQYF
J: TRBJ1-2; D: .; size: many; V: TRBV5-6; DNA: TGTGCCAGCAGCACACCTGGCAGGGGAGACTATGGCTACACCTTC; CDR3: CASSTPGRGDYGYTF
J: TRBJ1-2; D: TRBD1; size: .; V: TRBV5-4; DNA: TGTGCCAGCAGCTTGCGACAGGGGGGAGGCTATGGCTACACCTTC; CDR3: CASSLRQGGGYGYTF
J: TRBJ2-7; D: .; size: many; V: TRBV13; DNA: TGTGCCAGCAGCCCCGGAGCGGGCAACTCCTACGAGCAGTACTTC; CDR3: CASSPGAGNSYEQYF
J: TRBJ2-2; D: .; size: .; V: TRBV3-1; DNA: TGTGCCAGCAGCCAAGATATAGGACTTTCAGCCGGGGAGCTGTTTTTT; CDR3: CASSQDIGLSAGELFF
J: TRBJ1-2; D: .; size: .; V: TRBV9; DNA: TGTGCCAGCAGCGGAAACACGAATGGCTACACCTTC; CDR3: CASSGNTNGYTF
J: TRBJ1-1; D: .; size: few; V: TRBV12-3/TRBV12-4; DNA: TGTGCCAGCAGGGCGACAGAGGAAGCTTTCTTT; CDR3: CASRATEEAFF
J: TRBJ1-1; D: TRBD1; size: many; V: TRBV2; DNA: TGTGCCAGCATTCTAACAGGGGTGAACACTGAAGCTTTCTTT; CDR3: CASILTGVNTEAFF
J: TRBJ1-2; D: TRBD1; size: many; V: TRBV28; DNA: TGTGCCAGCAGTTTTGAGACAGGGGGGGCTAATGGCTACACCTTC; CDR3: CASSFETGGANGYTF
J: TRBJ1-1; D: .; size: many; V: TRBV18; DNA: TGTGCCAGCTCAGGCGTACAGGGCACTGAAGCTTTCTTT; CDR3: CASSGVQGTEAFF
J: TRBJ2-4; D: .; size: many; V: TRBV20-1; DNA: TGCAGTGCTAGGAGGCGGGTAGAAAACATTCAGTACTTC; CDR3: CSARRRVENIQYF
J: TRBJ2-1; D: .; size: many; V: TRBV6-2/TRBV6-3; DNA: TGTGCCAGCGCGAAGGACATTTACAATGAGCAGTTCTTC; CDR3: CASAKDIYNEQFF
J: TRBJ2-7; D: .; size: many; V: TRBV28; DNA: TGTGCCAGCAGTTTATCGGTCAGGAACGAGCAGTACTTC; CDR3: CASSLSVRNEQYF
J: TRBJ2-5; D: .; size: .; V: TRBV20-1; DNA: TGCAGTGCTAGAGATCGGGCCACAGTTCCTTCCCAGTACTTC; CDR3: CSARDRATVPSQYF
J: TRBJ2-6; D: .; size: many; V: TRBV11-2; DNA: TGTGCCAGCAGCTACCGCGCCACCAGGGGGGGGGAGTCTGGGGCCAACGTCCTGACTTTC; CDR3: CASSYRATRGGESGANVLTF
J: TRBJ1-5; D: .; size: many; V: TRBV12-3/TRBV12-4; DNA: TGTGCCAGCAGCGGGAGAAGGGCTCAGCCCCAGCATTTT; CDR3: CASSGRRAQPQHF
J: TRBJ2-2; D: TRBD2; size: .; V: TRBV5-1; DNA: TGCGCCAGCAGCCAAACTAGCGGGACATACACCGGGGAGCTGTTTTTT; CDR3: CASSQTSGTYTGELFF
J: TRBJ1-6; D: .; size: few; V: TRBV6-1; DNA: TGTGCCAGCAATGTGGTTCGGGGGGCCCGGAATTCACCCCTCCACTTT; CDR3: CASNVVRGARNSPLHF
J: TRBJ2-7; D: TRBD2; size: few; V: TRBV4-1; DNA: TGCGCCAGCAGCCAAGATCGACTAGCGGGAGTCTACGAGCAGTACTTC; CDR3: CASSQDRLAGVYEQYF
J: TRBJ1-1; D: .; size: many; V: TRBV2; DNA: TGTGCCAGCAGTGTTTCAGAGAACACTGAAGCTTTCTTT; CDR3: CASSVSENTEAFF
J: TRBJ2-4; D: TRBD2; size: .; V: TRBV6-1; DNA: TGTGCCAGCAGTCCCGGGACTAGCGGGCCGGGGAACATTCAGTACTTC; CDR3: CASSPGTSGPGNIQYF
J: TRBJ2-1; D: .; size: .; V: TRBV9; DNA: TGTGCCAGCAGCCCGGACTTGAGCTCCTACAATGAGCAGTTCTTC; CDR3: CASSPDLSSYNEQFF
J: TRBJ1-5; D: .; size: few; V: TRBV6-5; DNA: TGTGCCAGCAGTTACTCGGCCAATCAGCCCCAGCATTTT; CDR3: CASSYSANQPQHF
J: TRBJ1-6; D: TRBD1; size: many; V: TRBV2; DNA: TGTGCCAGCATGCCGGACAGGGGGATTTTAAATTCACCCCTCCACTTT; CDR3: CASMPDRGILNSPLHF
J: TRBJ1-5; D: .; size: .; V: TRBV19; DNA: TGTGCCAGTAGTATAGGGAGGACGGCGGGCAATCAGCCCCAGCATTTT; CDR3: CASSIGRTAGNQPQHF
J: TRBJ2-1; D: .; size: few; V: TRBV28; DNA: TGTGCCAGCAGTCCTACCTCCCTCGCAGTCAATGAGCAGTTCTTC; CDR3: CASSPTSLAVNEQFF